A selection of T cell receptor beta chains follows, all from one sample in a study of blood T cell repertoires in COVID-19. The assay was immunoSEQ multiplex PCR, and TCRdb's table has in-frame clones only and misses some. The data contain 300,000 or so clones, over 80% of them singletons. The sample consisted of peripheral blood. The receptors were sampled from a woman between 40 and 55 years old who had recovered from COVID-19. The CDR3 runs from the conserved cysteine through the conserved F or W. The D gene is left open where the match is weak. Size is stated for part of the rows, as once, few or many counts, or as a class when the clone is expanded.

d_gene: -; v_gene: TRBV5-1; j_gene: TRBJ1-6; abundance: few; len: 15; CDR3nt: TGCGCCAGCAGCGCCGGAGAGGGGAGGTACTCACCCCTCCACTTT; CDR3aa: CASSAGEGRYSPLHF
d_gene: TRBD2; v_gene: TRBV2; j_gene: TRBJ2-3; abundance: -; len: 16; CDR3nt: TGTGCCAGCAGTGGGACTAGCGGGGGGGCAGGAGATACGCAGTATTTT; CDR3aa: CASSGTSGGAGDTQYF
d_gene: -; v_gene: TRBV4-2; j_gene: TRBJ2-3; abundance: -; len: 15; CDR3nt: TGTGCCAGCAGCCAGGACACGGCGAGGACAGATACGCAGTATTTT; CDR3aa: CASSQDTARTDTQYF
d_gene: -; v_gene: TRBV3-1/TRBV3-2; j_gene: TRBJ2-4; abundance: once; len: 16; CDR3nt: TGTGCCAGCAGCCAAGGAGCCCTTCCCCTCGAAAACATTCAGTACTTC; CDR3aa: CASSQGALPLENIQYF
d_gene: -; v_gene: TRBV2; j_gene: TRBJ2-7; abundance: -; len: 12; CDR3nt: TGTGCCAGCACCGGGGATTCCTACGAGCAGTACTTC; CDR3aa: CASTGDSYEQYF
d_gene: TRBD1; v_gene: TRBV25-1; j_gene: TRBJ2-7; abundance: -; len: 16; CDR3nt: TGTGCCAGCAGTGCCCCCTTGGACAGGGGAACGGGCGAGCAGTACTTC; CDR3aa: CASSAPLDRGTGEQYF
d_gene: -; v_gene: TRBV19; j_gene: TRBJ2-5; abundance: -; len: 16; CDR3nt: TGTGCCAGTAGTCTAGGGGGTACAGGGAGAAGTGGGACCCAGTACTTC; CDR3aa: CASSLGGTGRSGTQYF
d_gene: -; v_gene: TRBV11-2; j_gene: TRBJ2-3; abundance: -; len: 17; CDR3nt: TGTGCCAGCAGCTTCTCGGTGGGGGACACAGCCACAGATACGCAGTATTTT; CDR3aa: CASSFSVGDTATDTQYF
d_gene: TRBD1; v_gene: TRBV24-1; j_gene: TRBJ1-2; abundance: -; len: 12; CDR3nt: TGTGCCACCAGTGATGCGGACAGGGGCTACACCTTC; CDR3aa: CATSDADRGYTF
d_gene: -; v_gene: TRBV5-6; j_gene: TRBJ2-7; abundance: -; len: 17; CDR3nt: TGTGCCAGCAGCACCTACAGGGAGCTGGTTAGAGACTACGAGCAGTACTTC; CDR3aa: CASSTYRELVRDYEQYF
d_gene: TRBD1; v_gene: TRBV2; j_gene: TRBJ1-4; abundance: -; len: 15; CDR3nt: TGTGCCAGCAGTGAGTGGGGACAGGGTAATGAAAAACTGTTTTTT; CDR3aa: CASSEWGQGNEKLFF
d_gene: TRBD1; v_gene: TRBV7-9; j_gene: TRBJ2-5; abundance: -; len: 14; CDR3nt: TGTGCCAGCAGCTTGGTTTGGGGACAGGGGACCCAGTACTTC; CDR3aa: CASSLVWGQGTQYF
d_gene: TRBD1; v_gene: TRBV9; j_gene: TRBJ2-3; abundance: -; len: 14; CDR3nt: TGTGCCAGCAGCGTCCCGGGACAGAGGGATACGCAGTATTTT; CDR3aa: CASSVPGQRDTQYF
d_gene: -; v_gene: TRBV20-1; j_gene: TRBJ2-7; abundance: -; len: 11; CDR3nt: TGCAGGGCAGGGGACCCCCCCGAGCAGTACTTC; CDR3aa: CRAGDPPEQYF
d_gene: -; v_gene: TRBV14; j_gene: TRBJ1-3; abundance: -; len: 14; CDR3nt: TGTGCCAGCAGCCAATTTACCCAGGGAAACACCATATATTTT; CDR3aa: CASSQFTQGNTIYF
d_gene: -; v_gene: TRBV5-1; j_gene: TRBJ1-5; abundance: -; len: 14; CDR3nt: TGCGCCAGCAGCGGGTCTGGGCCCTGGCAGCCCCAGCATTTT; CDR3aa: CASSGSGPWQPQHF
d_gene: -; v_gene: TRBV7-9; j_gene: TRBJ1-6; abundance: once; len: 12; CDR3nt: TGTGCCAGCAGCCTCCTAGGCTCACCCCTCCACTTT; CDR3aa: CASSLLGSPLHF
d_gene: TRBD1; v_gene: TRBV12-5; j_gene: TRBJ1-6; abundance: -; len: 18; CDR3nt: TGTGCTAGTGGTCTCACAGGGGGCGTGCGCTCCTATAATTCACCCCTCCACTTT; CDR3aa: CASGLTGGVRSYNSPLHF
d_gene: TRBD1; v_gene: TRBV18; j_gene: TRBJ1-5; abundance: once; len: 16; CDR3nt: TGTGCCAGCTCACCACAGGGACAGGGGGCGCCTCAGCCCCAGCATTTT; CDR3aa: CASSPQGQGAPQPQHF
d_gene: -; v_gene: TRBV5-5; j_gene: TRBJ2-7; abundance: once; len: 15; CDR3nt: TGTGCCAGCAGCCACCGGGTCTCGGGTCCATACGAGCAGTACTTC; CDR3aa: CASSHRVSGPYEQYF
d_gene: TRBD2; v_gene: TRBV4-2; j_gene: TRBJ2-5; abundance: once; len: 15; CDR3nt: TGTGCCAGCAGCCAGGAAACTAGCGGGAGGGAGACCCAGTACTTC; CDR3aa: CASSQETSGRETQYF
d_gene: -; v_gene: TRBV14; j_gene: TRBJ1-2; abundance: -; len: 13; CDR3nt: TGTGCCAGCAGCCAAGCCAGGGTTAGCGGCTACACCTTC; CDR3aa: CASSQARVSGYTF
d_gene: TRBD2; v_gene: TRBV19; j_gene: TRBJ2-3; abundance: -; len: 16; CDR3nt: TGTGCCAGTAGTATAGCCGCGTCCGGGGAGGGAGATACGCAGTATTTT; CDR3aa: CASSIAASGEGDTQYF
d_gene: -; v_gene: TRBV10-2; j_gene: TRBJ2-2; abundance: -; len: 15; CDR3nt: TGCGCCAGCGCGGGTCACGTAGCGAACACCGGGGAGCTGTTTTTT; CDR3aa: CASAGHVANTGELFF
d_gene: -; v_gene: TRBV19; j_gene: TRBJ1-1; abundance: -; len: 10; CDR3nt: TGTGCCAGTGGAGTTACTGAAGCTTTCTTT; CDR3aa: CASGVTEAFF
d_gene: -; v_gene: TRBV5-6; j_gene: TRBJ1-3; abundance: once; len: 13; CDR3nt: TGTGCCAGCAGCCTGCCTCAGGGAAACACCATATATTTT; CDR3aa: CASSLPQGNTIYF
d_gene: -; v_gene: TRBV29-1; j_gene: TRBJ1-2; abundance: -; len: 13; CDR3nt: TGCAGCGGGCAAGGGCCAGGGGATTATGGCTACACCTTC; CDR3aa: CSGQGPGDYGYTF
d_gene: -; v_gene: TRBV11-3; j_gene: TRBJ2-2; abundance: -; len: 13; CDR3nt: TGTGCCAGCAGCAAACCTCGAGGCGGGGAGCTGTTTTTT; CDR3aa: CASSKPRGGELFF
d_gene: TRBD1; v_gene: TRBV9; j_gene: TRBJ1-2; abundance: -; len: 12; CDR3nt: TGTGCCAGCAGCGTAGACAGGGGCGGCTACACCTTC; CDR3aa: CASSVDRGGYTF
d_gene: TRBD1; v_gene: TRBV5-1; j_gene: TRBJ2-7; abundance: -; len: 15; CDR3nt: TGCGCCAGCAGAAGCCTTACAGGGGGCTCCTACGAGCAGTACTTC; CDR3aa: CASRSLTGGSYEQYF
d_gene: -; v_gene: TRBV13; j_gene: TRBJ2-7; abundance: -; len: 13; CDR3nt: TGTGCCAGCAGCTTAGTCCGGGGCTACGAGCAGTACTTC; CDR3aa: CASSLVRGYEQYF
d_gene: TRBD2; v_gene: TRBV2; j_gene: TRBJ2-1; abundance: -; len: 16; CDR3nt: TGTGCCAGCAGCGAACTAGCGGGTAACTCCTACAATGAGCAGTTCTTC; CDR3aa: CASSELAGNSYNEQFF
d_gene: TRBD2; v_gene: TRBV24-1; j_gene: TRBJ2-3; abundance: -; len: 17; CDR3nt: TGTGCCACCAGTGATCCGTCGGCTAGCGGGGTCACAGATACGCAGTATTTT; CDR3aa: CATSDPSASGVTDTQYF
d_gene: -; v_gene: TRBV9; j_gene: TRBJ1-5; abundance: -; len: 15; CDR3nt: TGTGCCAGCAGCCCTGGACGACTAAGCAATCAGCCCCAGCATTTT; CDR3aa: CASSPGRLSNQPQHF
d_gene: TRBD1; v_gene: TRBV25-1; j_gene: TRBJ1-1; abundance: -; len: 14; CDR3nt: TGTGCCAGCAGTGCGCATACAGGGGGCACTGAAGCTTTCTTT; CDR3aa: CASSAHTGGTEAFF
d_gene: -; v_gene: TRBV4-2; j_gene: TRBJ1-6; abundance: -; len: 16; CDR3nt: TGTGCCAGCAGCCAAGGGGGGGGACGCTTTAATTCACCCCTCCACTTT; CDR3aa: CASSQGGGRFNSPLHF
d_gene: -; v_gene: TRBV2; j_gene: TRBJ1-1; abundance: few; len: 13; CDR3nt: TGTGCCAGCAGTGGGGAGGTGGGCACTGAAGCTTTCTTT; CDR3aa: CASSGEVGTEAFF
d_gene: -; v_gene: TRBV6-1; j_gene: TRBJ2-7; abundance: -; len: 15; CDR3nt: TGTGCCAGCAGTGAAGCTGCGTCCCGGTTTTACGAGCAGTACTTC; CDR3aa: CASSEAASRFYEQYF
d_gene: TRBD1; v_gene: TRBV5-1; j_gene: TRBJ1-5; abundance: -; len: 15; CDR3nt: TGCGCCAGCAGTTTGACAGGGAATAGCAATCAGCCCCAGCATTTT; CDR3aa: CASSLTGNSNQPQHF
d_gene: TRBD1; v_gene: TRBV19; j_gene: TRBJ1-5; abundance: once; len: 16; CDR3nt: TGTGCCAGTAGTATAGATCTGGAAGGGGGCGGGCAGCCCCAGCATTTT; CDR3aa: CASSIDLEGGGQPQHF
d_gene: -; v_gene: TRBV5-6; j_gene: TRBJ1-2; abundance: few; len: 15; CDR3nt: TGTGCCAGCAGCTTGGCCCAGGACAGCTTTTATGGCTACACCTTC; CDR3aa: CASSLAQDSFYGYTF
d_gene: -; v_gene: TRBV7-3; j_gene: TRBJ1-3; abundance: -; len: 15; CDR3nt: TGTGCCAGCAGCCCGACGGGGGGCGCCGGAAACACCATATATTTT; CDR3aa: CASSPTGGAGNTIYF